These 2 T cell receptor beta chains were sequenced from one sample in a study of shared clonotypes between healthy human individuals. Sequencing was performed with immunoSEQ multiplex PCR; in TCRdb, only in-frame clones are kept and a portion is missing. The sample holds 2 million to 2.5 million clones; around 95% are singletons and the top ten take more than 0.1%. The specimen was naive CD4+ T cells sorted from blood. Subset noted: CD45RA+ positively selected. The receptors shown here come from a man aged 18 to 30 in good health.

The chain employs TRBV29-1 and TRBJ2-3; 8 bases agree with TRBD2. The CDR3 has 16 residues. The germline gives CDR1 SQVTM, CDR2 ANQGSEA. V trimming: 1 base; J trimming: 4 bases; junction bases outside the gene matches: 10. The CDR3 loop reads CSVEGTRGGVADTQYF. The DNA of the CDR3 is TGCAGCGTTGAAGGCACCCGGGGGGGAGTCGCAGATACGCAGTATTTT.

The V gene is TRBV7-2, the J gene TRBJ2-1, with 7 bases fitting TRBD2. CDR1 is SGHTA and CDR2 is FQGNSA in the germline V gene. V was clipped by 1 base and J by 2 bases; unmatched bases: 5. The CDR3 sequence is 16 residues long. The CDR3 loop is CASSLGLSGAYNEQFF. As DNA, the CDR3 is TGTGCCAGCAGCTTAGGATTGAGCGGGGCCTACAATGAGCAGTTCTTC.